What follows describes a single TCR beta chain. The antigen remains unidentified. These data are taken from a study of shared clonotypes between healthy human individuals. Study-wide findings and caveats: Among the subsets, naive ones generally showed larger estimated richness than memory ones. Clonotype sharing across several donors was observed for about 4.8% of naive CD4 clonotypes.

CD4+ cells underwent separation, giving CD45RA+ naive and CD45RA-negative memory subsets. Profiled with immunoSEQ multiplex PCR; TCRdb holds only in-frame clones, not every one. Of about 1.4 million clones in the sample, over 95% are singletons; the top ten hold 0.95% to 1.5%. Sequencing was done on a sample of naive CD4+ T cells sorted from blood. The subset here: CD45RA+ positively selected. This receptor was obtained from a man in his thirties or forties in good health.

The CDR3 region is CASSFTSAGSSYNEQFF. DNA of the CDR3: TGTGCCAGCAGCTTCACATCAGCGGGAAGCTCCTACAATGAGCAGTTCTTC. The chain links TRBV7-6 to TRBJ2-1; TRBD2 matches at 7 bases. This CDR3 has 17 amino acids. Germline CDR1 and CDR2: SGHVS and FNYEAQ. J gave up 0 bases and V 3 bases, and 8 bases lay outside the gene matches.